A selection of T cell receptor beta chains follows, all from one sample in a study of blood T cell repertoires in COVID-19. Clones were sequenced by immunoSEQ multiplex PCR, and TCRdb holds only the in-frame ones, with some missing. This sample carries 270,000 or so clones, around 90% of them seen once, and the ten largest clones take 2.1%. Sequenced sample: peripheral blood. The source of these receptors is a woman between 55 and 75 years old with COVID-19, enrolled during active disease. The CDR3 runs from the conserved cysteine through the conserved F or W. Fields, in order: clone size, V gene, J gene, CDR3 length, D gene, CDR3 DNA, CDR3 protein. The D gene is left open where the match is weak. Where a row states a size, it is once, few, many or the class of an expanded clone; other rows omit it.

>NA|TRBV18|TRBJ1-2|14|TRBD1
TGTGCCAGCTCACCTCGGACAGGGGGCTCTGGCTACACCTTC
CASSPRTGGSGYTF
>NA|TRBV5-5|TRBJ1-6|15|TRBD1
TGTGCCAGCAGCTTGGCCGGACAGGGGAATTCACCCCTCCACTTT
CASSLAGQGNSPLHF
>few|TRBV18|TRBJ1-2|15|TRBD1
TGTGCCAGCTCACCGGGATCGACAGGGAACTATGGCTACACCTTC
CASSPGSTGNYGYTF
>NA|TRBV16|TRBJ1-6|16|NA
TGTGCCAGCAGCCAATCAGGGGGACGGTTTAATTCACCCCTCCACTTT
CASSQSGGRFNSPLHF
>NA|TRBV2|TRBJ2-2|12|NA
TGTGCCAGCAATCAGAACACCGGGGAGCTGTTTTTT
CASNQNTGELFF
>NA|TRBV6-2/TRBV6-3|TRBJ1-5|17|TRBD1
TGTGCCAGCAGTTTTATTCGGAGGACAGGGTACAATCAGCCCCAGCATTTT
CASSFIRRTGYNQPQHF
>NA|TRBV9|TRBJ1-2|15|TRBD1
TGTGCCAGCAGCACCTGGCATGGACAGGGGTCTGGCTACACCTTC
CASSTWHGQGSGYTF
>once|TRBV24-1|TRBJ2-2|13|NA
TGTGCCACCAGTTCGGTGAACACCGGGGAGCTGTTTTTT
CATSSVNTGELFF
>NA|TRBV7-9|TRBJ2-1|17|TRBD2
TGTGCCAGCAGACCCACCTCCCTAGCGGGGGGGCCGGGTGAGCAGTTCTTC
CASRPTSLAGGPGEQFF
>few|TRBV27|TRBJ2-1|15|TRBD2
TGTGCCAGCAGGGGGATAGCGGGCGTCTACAATGAGCAGTTCTTC
CASRGIAGVYNEQFF
>NA|TRBV5-4|TRBJ1-6|15|NA
TGTGCCAGCAGCTTGGACTATCGGGGTTACTCACCCCTCCACTTT
CASSLDYRGYSPLHF
>NA|TRBV5-8|TRBJ1-2|15|TRBD1
TGTGCCAGCAGTGTTACCGGGACAGGGGTACGTGGCTACACCTTC
CASSVTGTGVRGYTF
>NA|TRBV4-2|TRBJ1-1|15|TRBD1
TGTGCCAGCAGCCAGGGGTCGGCAGGGGGCACTGAAGCTTTCTTT
CASSQGSAGGTEAFF
>NA|TRBV7-8|TRBJ1-4|15|NA
TGTGCCAGCAGCCTTTTGGGAGGTTCTAATGAAAAACTGTTTTTT
CASSLLGGSNEKLFF
>NA|TRBV6-5|TRBJ1-2|13|NA
TGTGCCAGCATCTCGGGGGACGGCTATGGCTACACCTTC
CASISGDGYGYTF
>NA|TRBV4-2|TRBJ2-5|15|NA
TGTGCCAGCAGCCAAACTTGGGACACCCAAGAGACCCAGTACTTC
CASSQTWDTQETQYF
>once|TRBV19|TRBJ1-4|17|TRBD1
TGTGCCAGTAGTCACCGGGACAGGGGGCGACGGAGTGAAAAACTGTTTTTT
CASSHRDRGRRSEKLFF